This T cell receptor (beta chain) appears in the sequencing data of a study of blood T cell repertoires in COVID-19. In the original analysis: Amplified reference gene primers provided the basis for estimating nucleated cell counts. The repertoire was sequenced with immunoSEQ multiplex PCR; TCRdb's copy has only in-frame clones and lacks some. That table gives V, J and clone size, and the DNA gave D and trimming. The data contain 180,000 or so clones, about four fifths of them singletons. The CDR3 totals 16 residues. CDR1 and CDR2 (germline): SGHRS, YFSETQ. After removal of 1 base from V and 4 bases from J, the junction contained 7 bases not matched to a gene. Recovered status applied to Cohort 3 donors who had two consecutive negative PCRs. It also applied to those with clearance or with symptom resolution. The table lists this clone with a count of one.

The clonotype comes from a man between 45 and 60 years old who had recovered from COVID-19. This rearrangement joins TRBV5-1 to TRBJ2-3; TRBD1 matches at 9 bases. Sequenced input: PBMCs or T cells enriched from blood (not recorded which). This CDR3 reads CASSLMGQGGSDTQYF. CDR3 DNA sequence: TGCGCCAGCAGCTTGATGGGACAGGGAGGATCAGATACGCAGTATTTT.